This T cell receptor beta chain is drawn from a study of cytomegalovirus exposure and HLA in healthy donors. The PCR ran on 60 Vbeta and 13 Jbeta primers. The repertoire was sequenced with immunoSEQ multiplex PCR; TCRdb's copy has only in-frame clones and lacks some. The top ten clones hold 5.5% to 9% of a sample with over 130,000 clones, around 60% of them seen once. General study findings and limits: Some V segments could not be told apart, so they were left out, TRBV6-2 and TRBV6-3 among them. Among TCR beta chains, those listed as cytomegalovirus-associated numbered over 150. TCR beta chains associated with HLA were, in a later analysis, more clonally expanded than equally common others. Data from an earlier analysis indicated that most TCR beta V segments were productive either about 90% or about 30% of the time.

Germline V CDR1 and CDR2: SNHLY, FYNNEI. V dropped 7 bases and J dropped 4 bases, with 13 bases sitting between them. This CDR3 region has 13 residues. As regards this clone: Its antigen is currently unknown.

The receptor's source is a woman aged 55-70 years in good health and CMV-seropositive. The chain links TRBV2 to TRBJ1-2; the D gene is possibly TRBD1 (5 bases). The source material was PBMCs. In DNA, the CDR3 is TGTGCCAGCAACGGGGGGTCGGGCTATGGCTACACCTTC. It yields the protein CASNGGSGYGYTF.